This T cell receptor (beta chain) was retrieved from a study of blood T cells in healthy people across ages. Findings of the study overall: Per-million-T-cell TCR beta diversity fell roughly linearly with age. PBMCs were not sorted, which prevented a conclusive comparison of naive versus antigen-experienced cells.

Germline V gene lookup returns CDR1 ENHRY and CDR2 SYGVKD. The CDR3 totals 15 residues. Trimming stripped 0 bases from V and 12 bases from J, with 17 bases between. Next came a second PCR, run for 7 to 11 cycles, which used a sample-barcoded 5' primer along with a J-beta primer mix. In TCRdb, the 5' RACE reads were re-called with MiXCR into one record per CDR3 protein. Of roughly 700,000 distinct CDR3 sequences listed, roughly 50% were seen once; the top ten hold approximately 32%. Turning to this clonotype: The target antigen is unknown.

The chain uses TRBV10-3 and TRBJ1-4; D gene uncertain. The specimen was blood. The sequence was collected from a woman aged 55-69 years in good health. Written as DNA, the CDR3 is TGTGCCATCAGTGAGTCGCCCGCCCCCGTGAAGGAACTGTTTTTT. Residues: CAISESPAPVKELFF.